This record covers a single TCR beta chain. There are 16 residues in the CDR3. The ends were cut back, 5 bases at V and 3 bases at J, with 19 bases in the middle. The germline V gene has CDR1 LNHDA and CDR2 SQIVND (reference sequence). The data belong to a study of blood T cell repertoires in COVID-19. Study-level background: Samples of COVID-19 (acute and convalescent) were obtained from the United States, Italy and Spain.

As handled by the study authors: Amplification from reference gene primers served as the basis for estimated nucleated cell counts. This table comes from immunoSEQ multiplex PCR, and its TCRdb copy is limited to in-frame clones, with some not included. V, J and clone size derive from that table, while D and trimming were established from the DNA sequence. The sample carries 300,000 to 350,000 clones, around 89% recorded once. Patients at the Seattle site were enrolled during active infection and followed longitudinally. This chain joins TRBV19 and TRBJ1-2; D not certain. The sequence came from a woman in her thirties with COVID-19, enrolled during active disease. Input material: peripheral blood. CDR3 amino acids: CASSVQRPQKYYGYTF. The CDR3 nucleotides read TGTGCCAGTAGTGTCCAGAGGCCTCAGAAATACTATGGCTACACCTTC.